This T cell receptor (beta chain) emerged from a study of blood T cell repertoires in COVID-19. The germline V gene encodes CDR1 SGDLS and CDR2 YYNGEE. Deletions cut 0 bases from V and 2 bases from J, with 10 bases between. This CDR3 is 15 amino acids long. On this clone itself: Other DNA sequences in the same sample also yield this CDR3.

Profiling relied on immunoSEQ multiplex PCR, and the TCRdb table lists in-frame clones only, not all of them. This table holds a few hundred thousand clones, roughly 87% found once. The chain links TRBV9 to TRBJ2-3; maybe TRBD2 (6 bases). The sample comprised PBMCs or T cells enriched from blood (not recorded which). The TCR sequence derives from a woman aged 25 to 39 who had recovered from COVID-19. The CDR3 protein is CASSVGLADTDTQYF. For the CDR3, the DNA is TGTGCCAGCAGCGTAGGATTAGCGGACACAGATACGCAGTATTTT.